This T cell receptor beta chain was captured by sequencing in a study of CD8 T cells in Susac syndrome (dated by TCRdb to about 2019). In terms of the full investigation: Whether CD8+ T cell activation and differentiation in Susac syndrome was antigen driven was tested using repertoire sequencing. The study compared CD8+ T cell repertoire clonality among over ten healthy donors, around 14 Susac syndrome patients and 15 or so multiple sclerosis patients.

Peripheral blood CD8+ and CD4+ T cells from healthy donors, Susac syndrome patients and multiple sclerosis patients were profiled by high-throughput TCR beta sequencing. The multiple sclerosis controls were treatment-naive patients whose relapsing-remitting disease, either stable or active, fulfilled the revised McDonald criteria. CD8+ TEMRA cells were enriched by FACS, while bulk CD8+ and CD4+ T cells were purified by magnetic negative isolation. Blood was drawn into EDTA tubes, processed within 24 hours, and PBMCs were isolated by density gradient centrifugation. PBMCs destined for TCR sequencing were cryopreserved in liquid nitrogen and later thawed in a 37 °C water bath. Purity of sorted or isolated CD4+, CD8+ and CD8+ TEMRA cells was at least 90%. V lost 5 bases and J lost 1 base; the stretch between them is 11 bases long. The CDR3 runs 13 amino acids, cysteine and phenylalanine included. Only the CDR3 DNA stays, 39 bases, in frame from base 1. Based on the germline V gene (reference sequence), the CDR1 and CDR2 sequences are GTSNPN and SVGIG.

Details on this clonotype: It has no known antigen specificity. Per-base quality was not reported, and no clone a single base away is much larger than it.

The research as a whole found: The number of individuals in the TCR sequencing and HLA analysis was acknowledged as relatively small.

RNA was extracted using the RNeasy kit, and roughly 0.5 to 1 ug of the RNA was reverse transcribed with random hexamers. The immunoSEQ multiplex PCR assay, which covers 54 Vbeta and 13 Jbeta segments, was used to amplify TCR beta CDR3 regions. PCR amplification bias was corrected using a synthetic template baseline for primer optimization and computational correction. The paper's processing steps were these. Reads were assigned to V, D and J genes according to IMGT and analyzed in immunoSEQ Analyzer, with only productive sequences retained. To calculate clonality, Shannon entropy was normalized by log2 of the number of productive unique sequences and then subtracted from one. For each patient and control, public and private clones were evaluated among the 100 most prevalent clones. Clones were defined as Susac-specific if absent from the healthy and MS cohorts, from around 1,100 published viral clones and from other ImmuneACCESS disease sequences. Clones were called with MiXCR by TCRdb after fastp trimmed the public reads at Q25, and only in-frame beta chains were retained. When rows share a CDR3 protein, they turn into one entry using the most common DNA and genes. The V and J calls here are based on TCRdb, not the publication. The sample table contains about 150,000 distinct CDR3 sequences; only one count was recorded for roughly 96% of them. Around 0.15% of the sample belongs to the ten largest clones.

Here the chain combines TRBV30 and TRBJ1-1; the D segment could be TRBD1, given 5 matching bases. Sequences were obtained from CD8+ T cells from PBMCs. This sequence was found in a human donor with multiple sclerosis. The DNA sequence follows: TGTGCCTGGGGGGCTTATCGGAACACTGAAGCTTTCTTT. Translated, this is CAWGAYRNTEAFF.